This TCR beta chain was sequenced during a study of a mutant IDH1 vaccine in newly diagnosed glioma. As to this clone: Its antigen is not known.

Clones were read by immunoSEQ multiplex PCR, and TCRdb kept only the in-frame ones, dropping some. The repertoire holds roughly 43,000 clones, with about four fifths as singletons. Time point in this sample: week 23, last vaccination. Topical imiquimod was applied with each vaccine dose, which held 300 ug of mutant IDH1 20-mer peptide. Germline values: CDR1 MNHEY, CDR2 SVGAGI. V was shortened by 8 bases and J by 0 bases, with 14 bases between the two germline ends. The CDR3 consists of 14 residues. The sample was PBMCs, taken from a glioma patient whose treatment included an IDH1 peptide vaccine. The V gene is TRBV6-5, the J gene TRBJ2-7; TRBD1 might be the D (6 bases). This TCR came from a young woman with glioma. Some clones in this sample may be carry-over from other donors' samples. DNA for the CDR3: TGTGCCAGCGGGTCCACAGGGAGCTCCTACGAGCAGTACTTC. It is translated as CASGSTGSSYEQYF.